This T cell receptor beta chain appears in the sequencing data of a study of CD8+ T cells in alopecia areata (dated by TCRdb to between 2018 and 2020). With regard to the full study: The treated patients took part in an open-label pilot trial in which moderate-to-severe alopecia areata was treated with oral tofacitinib at 5 to 10 mg twice daily. Patients received tofacitinib for 6 to 18 months and were then followed off drug for 6 months to check for delayed response and recurrence. The study used high-throughput TCRbeta sequencing to examine T cell clonal expansion in alopecia areata, in both the C3H/HeJ mouse model and human patients. On the human side, TCRbeta sequencing was run on scalp tissue and on sorted CD4+ and CD8+ peripheral blood T cells from healthy controls and from alopecia areata patients with either patchy or totalis/universalis disease. Biopsies were taken from tofacitinib-treated patients at baseline and again at 4 and 24 weeks into treatment, and several of those patients also had a later scalp biopsy. Scalp clonality was compared across normal scalp (n=4), patchy alopecia areata scalp (n=8), and alopecia totalis/universalis scalp (n=8). The RNA source kit depended on sample type: the PAXgene miRNA kit for fixed scalp, the miRNeasy kit for PBMCs, and the RNeasy kit for mouse skin. Amplification of TCRbeta CDR3 regions was done by immunoSEQ multiplex PCR using 35 Vbeta forward primers and 13 Jbeta reverse primers. General study outcomes and caveats: Unlike mouse skin, where gammadelta T cells dominate, normal human skin contains resident alphabeta T cells that get sequenced too, which complicates analysis of the scalp TCR repertoire. Higher clonality and more expanded CD8+ clones were observed in lesional scalp than in normal scalp, particularly in alopecia totalis/universalis, a finding suggestive of antigenic drive. Shared TCR sequences between patients were less evident than in mice, which may be partly attributable to HLA diversity in the patient population.

Library preparation employed the immunoSEQ multiplex PCR assay. RNA was extracted from all samples and reverse transcribed into cDNA, which served as template for TCR sequencing. First-strand cDNA was synthesized with SuperScript III using a 2:1 mix of oligo-dT and random hexamers. A synthetic immune receptor repertoire was used to measure amplification bias, and any remaining bias was corrected computationally. From the authors' description of their analysis: Raw reads were preprocessed to remove errors, and CDR3 was defined by IMGT conventions from the conserved cysteine to phenylalanine. Clonality was calculated as 1 minus Shannon entropy normalized by log2 of the number of productive unique TCRs. Whether each scalp clone was CD4 or CD8 was inferred by checking scalp TCRbeta sequences against the CD4 and CD8 repertoires from sorted blood. Drawn from immuneACCESS, this table holds only the in-frame rearrangements with V and J called that TCRdb kept. Clones are partly lost; checked studies trace under half to an unresolved V gene and leave the rest unexplained. D and trimming come from the DNA, and the V and J calls and clone size come from that table. The sample table records about 120,000 clones; about 50% of these occur just once. Together, the top ten hold approximately 18% of the sample.

The sample's time point, from its label and the paper: baseline before oral tofacitinib. Lesional scalp punch biopsies and peripheral blood were collected from alopecia areata patients. PBMCs were isolated by density centrifugation and stained for CD3, CD4 and CD8, and CD4+ and CD8+ T cells were sorted on a FACSAria. This clone was detected only a few times. No antigen is known for it. It has no much larger one-base neighbor in the sample; base qualities were not kept. The sequence was obtained from a human donor with alopecia areata. This specimen was CD8+ T cells sorted from blood, taken at week 0.

The CDR3 amino acid sequence is: CASSYDRDYGYTF. The sequenced DNA: TGTGCCAGTAGTTACGACAGGGACTATGGCTACACCTTC. This chain joins TRBV19 to TRBJ1-2, with 7 bases aligning to TRBD1. V ends up 5 bases short and J 3 bases short, with an unmatched junction base count of 3. Reading the germline V gene (reference sequence) gives CDR1 LNHDA and CDR2 SQIVND. The CDR3 holds 13 amino acids from the cysteine to the phenylalanine. Just the 39-base CDR3 DNA is kept, in frame starting at base 1.